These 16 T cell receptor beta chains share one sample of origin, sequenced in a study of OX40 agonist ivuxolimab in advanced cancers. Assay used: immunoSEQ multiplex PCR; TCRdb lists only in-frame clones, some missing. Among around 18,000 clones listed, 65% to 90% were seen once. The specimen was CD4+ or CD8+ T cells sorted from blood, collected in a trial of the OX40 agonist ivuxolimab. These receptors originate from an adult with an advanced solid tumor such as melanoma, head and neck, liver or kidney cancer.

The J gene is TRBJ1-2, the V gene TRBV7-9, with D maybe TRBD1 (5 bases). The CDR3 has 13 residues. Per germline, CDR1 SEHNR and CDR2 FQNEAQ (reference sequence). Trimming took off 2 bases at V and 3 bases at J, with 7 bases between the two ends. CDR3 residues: CASSLRGDYGYTF. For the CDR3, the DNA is TGTGCCAGCAGCTTAAGAGGGGACTATGGCTACACCTTC.

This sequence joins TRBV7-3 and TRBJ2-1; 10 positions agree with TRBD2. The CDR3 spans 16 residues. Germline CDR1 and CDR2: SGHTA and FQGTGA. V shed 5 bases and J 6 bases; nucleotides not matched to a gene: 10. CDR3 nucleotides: TGTGCCAGCAGCCTGTTTGCTAGCGGGAGTTTCAATGAGCAGTTCTTC. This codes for CASSLFASGSFNEQFF.

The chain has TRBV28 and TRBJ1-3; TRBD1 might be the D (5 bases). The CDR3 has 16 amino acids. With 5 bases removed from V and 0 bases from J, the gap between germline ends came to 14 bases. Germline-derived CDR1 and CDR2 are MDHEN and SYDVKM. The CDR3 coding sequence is TGTGCCAGCAGTCTCCGGGGACGCTACTCTGGAAACACCATATATTTT. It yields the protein CASSLRGRYSGNTIYF.

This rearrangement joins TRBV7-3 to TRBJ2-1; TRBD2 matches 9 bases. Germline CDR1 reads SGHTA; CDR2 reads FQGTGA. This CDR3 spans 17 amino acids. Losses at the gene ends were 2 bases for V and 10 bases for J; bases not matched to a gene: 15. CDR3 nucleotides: TGTGCCAGCAGCTTAGGGGGACTAGCTGATATTTACGGGGAGCAGTTCTTC. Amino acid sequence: CASSLGGLADIYGEQFF.

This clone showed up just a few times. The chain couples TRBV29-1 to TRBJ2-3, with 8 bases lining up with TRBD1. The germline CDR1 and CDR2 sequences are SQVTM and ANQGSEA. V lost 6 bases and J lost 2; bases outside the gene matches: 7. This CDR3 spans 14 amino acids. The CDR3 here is CSVTGGGFTDTQYF. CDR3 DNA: TGCAGCGTAACAGGGGGTGGCTTCACAGATACGCAGTATTTT.

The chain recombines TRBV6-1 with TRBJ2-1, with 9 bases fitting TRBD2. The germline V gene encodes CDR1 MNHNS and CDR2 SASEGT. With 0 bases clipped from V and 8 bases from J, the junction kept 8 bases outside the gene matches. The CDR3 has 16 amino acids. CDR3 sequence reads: CASSEARRGGHYEQFF. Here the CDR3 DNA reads TGTGCCAGCAGTGAAGCGCGGCGGGGGGGCCACTATGAGCAGTTCTTC.

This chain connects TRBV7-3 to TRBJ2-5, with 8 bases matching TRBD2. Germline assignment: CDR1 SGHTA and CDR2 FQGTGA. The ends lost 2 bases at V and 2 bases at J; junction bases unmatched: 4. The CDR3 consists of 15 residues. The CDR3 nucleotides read TGTGCCAGCAGCTTAGCGGGAGGTTCTCAAGAGACCCAGTACTTC. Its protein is CASSLAGGSQETQYF.

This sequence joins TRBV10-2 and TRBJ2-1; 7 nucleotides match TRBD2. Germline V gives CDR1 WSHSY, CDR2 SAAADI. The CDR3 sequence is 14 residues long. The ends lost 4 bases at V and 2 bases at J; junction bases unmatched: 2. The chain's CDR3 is CASSAGGTYNEQFF. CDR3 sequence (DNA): TGCGCCAGCAGTGCGGGAGGAACCTACAATGAGCAGTTCTTC.

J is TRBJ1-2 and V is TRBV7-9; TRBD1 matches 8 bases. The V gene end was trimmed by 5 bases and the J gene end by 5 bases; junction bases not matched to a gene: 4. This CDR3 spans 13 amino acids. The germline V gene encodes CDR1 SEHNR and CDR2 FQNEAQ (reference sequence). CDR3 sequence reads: CASSRTGRYGYTF. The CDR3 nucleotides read TGTGCCAGCAGCCGGACAGGGAGGTATGGCTACACCTTC.

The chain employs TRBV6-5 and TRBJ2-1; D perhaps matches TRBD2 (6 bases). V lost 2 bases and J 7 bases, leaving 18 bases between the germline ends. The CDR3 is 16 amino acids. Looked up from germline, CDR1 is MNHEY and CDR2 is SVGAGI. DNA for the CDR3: TGTGCCAGCAGTTACGCGGGACTGAGGCATTGGAATGAGCAGTTCTTC. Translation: CASSYAGLRHWNEQFF.

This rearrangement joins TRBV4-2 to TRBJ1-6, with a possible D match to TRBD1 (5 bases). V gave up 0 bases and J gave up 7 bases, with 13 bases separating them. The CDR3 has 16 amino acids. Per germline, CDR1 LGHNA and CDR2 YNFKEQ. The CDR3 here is CASSQDATASNSPLHF. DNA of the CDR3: TGTGCCAGCAGCCAAGACGCGACAGCCTCAAATTCACCCCTCCACTTT.

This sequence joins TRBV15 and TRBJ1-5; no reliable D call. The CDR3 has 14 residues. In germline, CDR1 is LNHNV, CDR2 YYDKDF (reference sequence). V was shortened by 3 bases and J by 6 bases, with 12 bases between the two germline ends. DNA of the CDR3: TGTGCCACCAGCAGCACGGGATTGCGTCAGCCCCAGCATTTT. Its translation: CATSSTGLRQPQHF. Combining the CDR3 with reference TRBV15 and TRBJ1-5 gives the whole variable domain DAMVIQNPRYQVTQFGKPVTLSCSQTLNHNVMYWYQQKSSQAPKLLFHYYDKDFNNEADTPDNFQSRRPNTSFCFLDIRSPGLGDTAMYLCATSSTGLRQPQHFGDGTRLSIL.

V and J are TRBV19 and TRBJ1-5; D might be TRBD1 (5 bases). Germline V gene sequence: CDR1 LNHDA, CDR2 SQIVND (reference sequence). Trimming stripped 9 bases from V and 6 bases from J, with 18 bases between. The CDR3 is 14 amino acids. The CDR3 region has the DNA TGTGCCAGCCTCGAGGCAGGGAGGTTTCAGCCCCAGCATTTT. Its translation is CASLEAGRFQPQHF.

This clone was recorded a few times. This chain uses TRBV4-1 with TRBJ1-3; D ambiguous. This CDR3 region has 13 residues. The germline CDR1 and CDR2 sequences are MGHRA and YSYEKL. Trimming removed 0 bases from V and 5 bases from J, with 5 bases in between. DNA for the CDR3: TGCGCCAGCAGCCAAGAAATACGAAACACCATATATTTT. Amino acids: CASSQEIRNTIYF.

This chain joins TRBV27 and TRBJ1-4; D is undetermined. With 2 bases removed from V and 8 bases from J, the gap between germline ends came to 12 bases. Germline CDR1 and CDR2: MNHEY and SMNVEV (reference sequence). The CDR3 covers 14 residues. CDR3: CASSLAGVGEKLFF. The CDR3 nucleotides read TGTGCCAGCAGTTTAGCTGGGGTTGGGGAAAAACTGTTTTTT. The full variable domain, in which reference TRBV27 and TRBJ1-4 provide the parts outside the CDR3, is EAQVTQNPRYLITVTGKKLTVTCSQNMNHEYMSWYRQDPGLGLRQIYYSMNVEVTDKGDVPEGYKVSRKEKRNFPLILESPSPNQTSLYFCASSLAGVGEKLFFGSGTQLSVL.

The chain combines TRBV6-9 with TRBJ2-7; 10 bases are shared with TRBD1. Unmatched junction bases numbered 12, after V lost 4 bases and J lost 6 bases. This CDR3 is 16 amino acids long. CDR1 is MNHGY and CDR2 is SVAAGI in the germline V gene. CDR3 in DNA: TGTGCCAGCAGTTCAAGACCGGGACAGGGGCACATCGAGCAGTACTTC. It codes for CASSSRPGQGHIEQYF.